This T cell receptor (beta chain) was sequenced in a study of T cells in narcolepsy. TCRdb's copy holds only in-frame clones and misses some; the assay was immunoSEQ multiplex PCR. The table includes 34,000 or so clones, 79% detected once. CDR1 is SNHLY, CDR2 FYNNEI, per germline. V was shortened by 6 bases and J by 2 bases, with 5 bases between the two germline ends. The CDR3 has 12 amino acids. The source is a human donor in good health. This sequence joins TRBV2 and TRBJ1-5; D gene unclear. Sequenced material: memory (CD45RA-) CD4+ T cells from blood. CDR3 sequence reads: CASRTGNQPQHF. In nucleotides, the CDR3 is TGTGCCAGCAGAACAGGCAATCAGCCCCAGCATTTT.